This TCR beta chain was documented in a study of blood T cells in healthy people across ages. In germline, CDR1 is KGHDR, CDR2 SFDVKD. This CDR3 comprises 15 residues. The V gene lost 3 bases and the J gene lost 7 bases, with 17 bases spanning the gap. Donors were systemically healthy Caucasian individuals from Russia aged roughly 6 to 90 years. Per-sample PBMC isolation yielded at least 6.5 million cells. Together with a sample-barcoded 5' primer, a J-beta primer mix was included in a second PCR lasting about 7 to 12 cycles. TCRdb independently ran MiXCR on the 5' RACE reads; one entry per CDR3 protein. This repertoire shows fewer than 900,000 distinct CDR3 sequences, around 40% found once; its top ten account for 20% to 25%.

The rearrangement joins TRBV24-1 to TRBJ1-2; D ambiguous. The sample consisted of blood. The receptor was derived from a woman aged 55 to 70 in good health. Written as DNA, the CDR3 is TGTGCCACCAGTGATGCCGCGGGCTCAGAAGGTGGCTACACCTTC. Translation gives CATSDAAGSEGGYTF.